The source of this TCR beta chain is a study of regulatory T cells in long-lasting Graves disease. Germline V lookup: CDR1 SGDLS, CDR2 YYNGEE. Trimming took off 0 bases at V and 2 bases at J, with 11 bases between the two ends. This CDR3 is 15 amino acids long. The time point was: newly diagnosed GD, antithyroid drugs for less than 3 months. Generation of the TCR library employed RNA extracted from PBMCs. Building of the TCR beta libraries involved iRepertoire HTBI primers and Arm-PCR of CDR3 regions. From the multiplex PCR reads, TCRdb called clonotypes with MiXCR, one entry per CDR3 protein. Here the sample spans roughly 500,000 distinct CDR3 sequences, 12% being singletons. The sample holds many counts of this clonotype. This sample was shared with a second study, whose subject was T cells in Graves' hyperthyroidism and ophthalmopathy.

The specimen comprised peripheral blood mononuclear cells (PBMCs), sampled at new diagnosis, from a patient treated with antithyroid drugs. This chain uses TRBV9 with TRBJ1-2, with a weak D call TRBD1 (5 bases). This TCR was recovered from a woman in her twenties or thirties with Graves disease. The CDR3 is CASSVGGTTNYGYTF. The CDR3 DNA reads TGTGCCAGCAGCGTAGGAGGGACCACCAACTATGGCTACACCTTC.